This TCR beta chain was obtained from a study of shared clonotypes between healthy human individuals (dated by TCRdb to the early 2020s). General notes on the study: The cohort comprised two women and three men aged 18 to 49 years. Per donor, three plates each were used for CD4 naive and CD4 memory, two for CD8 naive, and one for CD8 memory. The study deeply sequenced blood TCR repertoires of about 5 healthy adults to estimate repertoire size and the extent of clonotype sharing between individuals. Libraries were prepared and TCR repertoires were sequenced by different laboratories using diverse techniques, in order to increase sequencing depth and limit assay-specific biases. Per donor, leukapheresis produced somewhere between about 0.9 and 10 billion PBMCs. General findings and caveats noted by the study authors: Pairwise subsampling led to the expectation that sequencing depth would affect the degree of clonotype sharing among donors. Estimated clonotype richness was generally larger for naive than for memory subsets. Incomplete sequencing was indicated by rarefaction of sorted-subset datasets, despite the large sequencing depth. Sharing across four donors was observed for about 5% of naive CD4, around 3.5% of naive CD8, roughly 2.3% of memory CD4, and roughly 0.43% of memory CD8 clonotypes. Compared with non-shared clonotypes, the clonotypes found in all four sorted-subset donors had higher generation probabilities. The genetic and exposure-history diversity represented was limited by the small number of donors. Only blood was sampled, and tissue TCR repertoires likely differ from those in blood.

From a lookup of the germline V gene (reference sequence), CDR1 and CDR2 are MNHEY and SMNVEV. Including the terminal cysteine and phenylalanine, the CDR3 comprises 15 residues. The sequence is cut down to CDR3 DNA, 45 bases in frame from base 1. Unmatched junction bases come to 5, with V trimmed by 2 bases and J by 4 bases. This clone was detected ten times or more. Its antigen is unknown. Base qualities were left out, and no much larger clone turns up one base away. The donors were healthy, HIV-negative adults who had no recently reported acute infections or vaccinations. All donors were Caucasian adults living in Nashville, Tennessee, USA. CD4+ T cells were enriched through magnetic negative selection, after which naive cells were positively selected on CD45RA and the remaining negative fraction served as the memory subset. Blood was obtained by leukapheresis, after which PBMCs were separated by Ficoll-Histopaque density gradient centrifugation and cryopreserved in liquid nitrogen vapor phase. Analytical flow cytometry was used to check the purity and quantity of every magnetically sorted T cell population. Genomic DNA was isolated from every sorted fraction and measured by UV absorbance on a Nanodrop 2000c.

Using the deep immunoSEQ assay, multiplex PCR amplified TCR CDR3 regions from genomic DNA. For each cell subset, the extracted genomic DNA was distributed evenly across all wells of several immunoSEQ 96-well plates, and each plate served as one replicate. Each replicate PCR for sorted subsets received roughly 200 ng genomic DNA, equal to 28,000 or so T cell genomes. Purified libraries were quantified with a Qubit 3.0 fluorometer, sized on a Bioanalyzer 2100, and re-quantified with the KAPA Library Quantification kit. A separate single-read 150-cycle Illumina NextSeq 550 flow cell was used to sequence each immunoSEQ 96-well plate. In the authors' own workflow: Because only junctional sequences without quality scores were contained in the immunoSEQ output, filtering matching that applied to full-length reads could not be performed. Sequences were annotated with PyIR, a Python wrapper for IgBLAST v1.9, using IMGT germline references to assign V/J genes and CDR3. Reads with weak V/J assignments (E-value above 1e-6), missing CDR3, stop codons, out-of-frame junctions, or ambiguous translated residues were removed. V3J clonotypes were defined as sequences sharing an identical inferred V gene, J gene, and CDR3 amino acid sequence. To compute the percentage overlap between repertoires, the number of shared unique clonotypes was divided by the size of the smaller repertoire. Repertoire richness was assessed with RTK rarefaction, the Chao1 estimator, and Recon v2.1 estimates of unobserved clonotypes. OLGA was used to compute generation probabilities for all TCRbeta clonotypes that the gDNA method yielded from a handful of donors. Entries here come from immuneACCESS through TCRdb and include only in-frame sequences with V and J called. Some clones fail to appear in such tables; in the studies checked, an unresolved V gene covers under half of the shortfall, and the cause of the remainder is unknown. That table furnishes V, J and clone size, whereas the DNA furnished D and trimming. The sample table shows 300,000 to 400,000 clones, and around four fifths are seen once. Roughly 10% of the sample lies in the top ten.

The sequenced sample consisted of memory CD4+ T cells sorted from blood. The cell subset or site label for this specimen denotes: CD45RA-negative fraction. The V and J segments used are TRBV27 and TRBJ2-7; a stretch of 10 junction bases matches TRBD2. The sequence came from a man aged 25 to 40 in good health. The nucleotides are TGTGCCAGCAGTTTAGGGTCTAGCGGGAGTTACGAGCAGTACTTC. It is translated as CASSLGSSGSYEQYF.